The next 14 T cell receptor beta chains were all read from a single sample in a study of molecular identifiers for immune sequencing clone quantification. TCRdb recomputed calls from the PCR reads with MiXCR, one row per CDR3 protein. The sample has 550,000 to 750,000 distinct CDR3 sequences, about 20% seen once. Sequenced sample: naive CD8+ T cells from blood, with Jurkat cell RNA spiked in. Sample subset: FACS-sorted CD8+CD4-CCR7+CD45RA+ naive T cells. These receptors came from a human donor in good health. Some libraries in this study had Jurkat cell RNA spiked in.

This clonotype occurred a few times. The chain links TRBV2 to TRBJ2-4; the D is unclear. Germline CDR1 is SNHLY and CDR2 is FYNNEI. The CDR3 extends over 16 amino acids. V lost 1 base and J lost 0, with 10 bases in between. In nucleotides, the CDR3 is TGTGCCAGCAGTGAAGGGAATCCTCTAGCCAAAAACATTCAGTACTTC. Protein: CASSEGNPLAKNIQYF. The whole variable domain, filled in from reference TRBV2 and TRBJ2-4, reads EPEVTQTPSHQVTQMGQEVILRCVPISNHLYFYWYRQILGQKVEFLVSFYNNEISEKSEIFDDQFSVERPDGSNFTLKIRSTKLEDSAMYFCASSEGNPLAKNIQYFGAGTRLSVL.

The V call is TRBV20-1, the J call TRBJ2-1; D may be TRBD2 (5 bases). The CDR3 is made up of 17 amino acids. V lost 2 bases, J lost 1 base, and 18 bases lay in between. Germline CDR1 DFQATT, CDR2 SNEGSKA (reference sequence). Here the CDR3 DNA reads TGCAGTGCTAGAATAATTGTGGTGGGAGTTTCCTACAATGAGCAGTTCTTC. Translating it yields CSARIIVVGVSYNEQFF.

This clonotype was seen more than once but under ten times. The rearrangement links TRBV12-3 or TRBV12-4 to TRBJ2-2; no firm D call. The V end lost 3 bases, the J end lost 2 bases, and 10 bases lay between the germline ends. The CDR3 runs 15 residues. The CDR3 loop reads CASSFVRENTGELFF. CDR3 nucleotide sequence: TGTGCCAGCAGTTTCGTAAGGGAAAACACCGGGGAGCTGTTTTTT.

In this sample, this clonotype turned up once. Since a much larger clone is just one base distant, this may be a read error. The CDR3 does not end in the conserved phenylalanine or tryptophan, so this is likely a read error. The rearrangement uses TRBV6-2 or TRBV6-3 and TRBJ1-1; maybe TRBD1 (6 bases). CDR3 size: 13 residues. Trimming removed 6 bases from V and 4 bases from J, with 12 bases in between. CDR1 is MNHEY, CDR2 SVGEGT, per germline. CDR3 DNA sequence: TGTGCCAGCAGGCTTTTAGGGGGCACTGAAGCTTTCCTT. Its protein product is CASRLLGGTEAFL.

Comments on this clonotype: This could be a read error, since a much larger clone is one nucleotide away. CDR3 sequence reads: CASSPAPRGASSYNEQFF. CDR3 sequence (DNA): TGTGCCAGCAGCCCGGCGCCTAGGGGAGCGAGCTCCTACAATGAGCAGTTCTTC. The chain carries TRBV5-6 and TRBJ2-1, with D perhaps matching TRBD1 or TRBD2 (5 bases each). Trimming pared 4 bases from V and 0 bases from J, leaving 20 bases between. Germline loops: CDR1 SGHDT, CDR2 YYEEEE. This CDR3 has 18 residues.

A single count supports this clonotype. A single base separates this from a much larger clone, so it may be a read error. This chain joins TRBV9 and TRBJ2-1; D possibly corresponds to TRBD2 (7 bases). Germline CDR1 SGDLS, CDR2 YYNGEE. Trimming removed 3 bases from V and 8 bases from J, with 18 bases in between. The CDR3 totals 15 residues. CDR3 sequence (DNA): TGTGCCAGCAGCGACGGGGGATCGGGGGGCGATGAGCAGTTCTTC. Translation gives CASSDGGSGGDEQFF.

With respect to this clonotype: This clone may be a read error of a much larger clone one base away. The V gene is TRBV3-1, the J gene TRBJ2-3; D possibly corresponds to TRBD1 (6 bases). V lost 8 bases, J lost 5 bases, and 14 bases lay in between. The length of the CDR3 is 13 residues. The germline V gene encodes CDR1 LGHDT and CDR2 YNNKEL (reference sequence). CDR3 residues: CASRPLRGDTQYF. CDR3 nucleotide sequence: TGTGCCAGCCGCCCCCTCAGGGGAGATACGCAGTATTTT.

About this clonotype itself: This may come from a read error, since a much larger clone is one base off. This chain connects TRBV4-3 to TRBJ1-1; D is ambiguous. Trimming took 6 bases from V and 0 from J, leaving 23 bases between them. Looked up from germline, CDR1 is LGHNA and CDR2 is YSLEER. The CDR3 contains 18 residues. The CDR3 bases are TGCGCCAGCAGTTGGTTGGGCACTGCCTCTCATATGAACACTGAAGCTTTCTTT. Its translation: CASSWLGTASHMNTEAFF.

This clonotype was counted many times. The chain employs TRBV18 and TRBJ2-3, with 7 bases matching TRBD2. This CDR3 is 16 amino acids long. CDR1 is KGHSH, CDR2 LQKENI, per germline. Germline trimming cut 5 bases from V and 2 bases from J; bases unmatched to any gene: 10. The CDR3 DNA reads as TGTGCCAGCTCATCAACCCCTAGCGGACTCACAGATACGCAGTATTTT. It specifies CASSSTPSGLTDTQYF.

The CDR3, as DNA: TGTGCCAGCAGAATATCCGGGACTAGCTACAATGAGCAGTTCTTC. This gives the protein CASRISGTSYNEQFF. This chain connects TRBV4-2 to TRBJ2-1; 8 bases line up with TRBD2. Per the germline V gene, CDR1 is LGHNA and CDR2 is YNFKEQ. V lost 6 bases and J lost 3; bases outside the gene matches: 7. CDR3 length equals 15 residues.

In the case of this clonotype: This may be a read error: a much more frequent sequence differs by one nucleotide. In this CDR3 the conserved last residue, phenylalanine or tryptophan, is missing, so a read error is likely. The rearrangement links TRBV24-1 to TRBJ2-1; a possible D gene is TRBD1 (6 bases). V lost 9 bases and J lost 4, with 9 bases in between. This CDR3 is built from 12 residues. From germline, CDR1 is KGHDR and CDR2 SFDVKD. DNA for the CDR3: TGTGCCACCTCCACAGGGTACAATGAGCAGTTCCTC. Protein sequence: CATSTGYNEQFL.

This clonotype was observed a few times. This chain links TRBV2 with TRBJ1-5, with D hard to call. Germline V lookup: CDR1 SNHLY, CDR2 FYNNEI. V lost 3 bases, J lost 7 bases, and 10 bases lay in between. This CDR3 is built from 13 residues. The CDR3 region is CASSDAWGQPQHF. CDR3 nucleotides: TGTGCCAGCAGTGACGCATGGGGACAGCCCCAGCATTTT.

In its sample, this clonotype was seen once. This may arise from a read error, as a much more abundant clone is one base away. J is TRBJ2-2 and V is TRBV3-1; the D gene is possibly TRBD1 (6 bases). The CDR3 has 13 amino acids. The germline V gene encodes CDR1 LGHDT and CDR2 YNNKEL (reference sequence). This chain's CDR3 is CVSSPTGPGELFF. The CDR3 DNA sequence: TGTGTCAGCAGCCCTACAGGGCCCGGGGAGCTGTTTTTT.

This clonotype was detected ten times or more. The gene calls are TRBV7-9 and TRBJ2-7; 11 nucleotides match TRBD1. CDR3 length equals 15 residues. The V gene's germline CDR1 is SEHNR and CDR2 FQNEAQ (reference sequence). The V and J ends lost 5 bases and 5 bases, in that order; junction bases with no gene match: 8. CDR3 coding DNA: TGTGCCAGCAGCATAACCGGGACAGGGGGTCACGAGCAGTACTTC. It yields the protein CASSITGTGGHEQYF. Combining the CDR3 with reference TRBV7-9 and TRBJ2-7 gives the whole variable domain DTGVSQNPRHKITKRGQNVTFRCDPISEHNRLYWYRQTLGQGPEFLTYFQNEAQLEKSRLLSDRFSAERPKGSFSTLEIQRTEQGDSAMYLCASSITGTGGHEQYFGPGTRLTVT.